This TCR beta chain was sequenced during a study of cytomegalovirus exposure and HLA in healthy donors (dated by TCRdb to 2016 to 2017). About the investigation overall: According to an earlier analysis of around 600 of the donors, 150 million to 200 million T cells yielded 95 million to 140 million unique TCR beta sequences and about 300 Gb of sequence data. Around 300 gigabases of sequencing data and approximately 84 million unique TCR sequences were included in an early release covering roughly 600 HLA-typed donors. Among the roughly 390 genotyped donors, around 81% belonged to the genetic ancestry cluster associated with self-reported Caucasian donors. The aim of the study was to test whether cataloging public T cell receptors could identify signatures of past pathogen exposure. The study profiled the T cell repertoires of about 640 subjects by immunosequencing and related them to cytomegalovirus serostatus. A separate validation cohort of approximately 130 different subjects was used in addition to the 666-subject first cohort. High-throughput TCR immunosequencing, statistical association of individual TCRs with disease status, and machine learning were combined to predict cytomegalovirus infection status. A later analysis re-examined previously published TCR beta repertoires from 500 to 700 donors and added high-resolution HLA genotyping to investigate patterns of TCR occurrence. Rather than using new phenotypic data, the later analysis identified candidate immune exposures from TCR beta sequences and from how often those sequences occurred across donors. In an earlier analysis of 587 of the donors, high-throughput TCR beta sequencing was used to judge whether each TCR beta V gene segment behaved as functional or pseudogenic. Donor age, sex, ethnicity and CMV serostatus were collected together with the repertoire data. Genome-wide SNP genotypes for about 65% of the 666 donors were used in a later genetic analysis, which treated that subset as a discovery cohort. All discovery cohort repertoires had been generated using a single sequencing platform. Class I and class II HLA loci were covered by the typing at four-digit resolution. The number of donors typed differed by locus, with roughly 620-630 for A, B, C, DRB1 and DQB1, around 500 for DQA1, 606 for DPA1, and some 440 for DPB1. A handful of DR-DQ haplotypes were handled as single units for association and clustering because linkage in the cohort was strong. Among around 400 genotyped donors of the cohort, an average of roughly 240,000 unique TCR beta nucleotide sequences were sequenced per donor, approximately 20% of them non-productive. Results and caveats for the whole study, not just this receptor: In vitro tests confirmed that three of the cytomegalovirus-associated TCR beta chains recognize cytomegalovirus antigens. The presence/absence analyses assumed that sequencing depth was roughly uniform across donors, and that assumption may not be true. In a later analysis, the rate of TCR association differed among HLA loci, with DRB1 alleles having the most associated TCRs and HLA-C alleles having the fewest. The cohort was sequenced for TCR beta chains only, and without alpha or paired-chain data the features that could be detected were limited. A later analysis associated 17,000 or so TCR beta sequences with specific HLA alleles at a false discovery rate of 0.05. According to a later genetic analysis, donors in an Asian-associated ancestry cluster had fewer N-insertions in productive TCRs than the approximately 670-donor mean. The sequencing pipeline was judged likely to have produced a cluster of highly shared sequence variants as a technical artifact. A later analysis found that most CMV-associated TCR beta chains appeared HLA-restricted, with HLA associations seemingly driven largely by CMV exposure. The study listed 150 to 200 TCR beta chains as associated with cytomegalovirus. Linkage disequilibrium might explain the correlated functional status among segregating V segments, but an unknown experimental factor could not be ruled out. A further reported finding was that TCR beta sequences accurately predicted the HLA-A and HLA-B alleles for most subjects in the first cohort. Because HLA typing was missing for some donors at each locus, association tests included only the typed subset. Broadly in line with IMGT annotations, most TCR beta V segments showed up in productive rearrangements about 87% or about 30% of the time in an earlier analysis of a few hundred of the donors. In a later analysis, HLA-associated TCR beta chains showed more clonal expansion and lower generation probabilities than non-associated chains that were equally common. Assigning TCR associations to individual alleles was difficult when HLA alleles, especially DR and DQ, strongly co-occurred. Because counts were too low, roughly 18 rarely observed V segments, including chromosome 9 orphons, were left out of the earlier analysis of approximately 500 of the donors. A later analysis reported that several top co-occurrence clusters appeared linked to parvovirus B19, influenza, CMV and Epstein-Barr virus. Some IMGT-functional V segments, including TRBV6-2 and TRBV6-3, could not be distinguished by the 87-base-pair reads and were therefore excluded. For the cohort, immune exposure information was limited to CMV serostatus. Most TCR sequences were seen in very few donors, while some public TCRs were found in many individuals. The authors suggested that the approach could potentially be extended to other disease states and immunological phenotypes. The classifier was reported to diagnose cytomegalovirus status with high specificity and sensitivity in both the original cohort and the validation cohort. An association between a missense DCLRE1C variant and V-gene and J-gene trimming of TCR beta chains was found in a later genetic analysis and replicated in an independent cohort.

In total, approximately 610 healthy bone marrow donors made up the cohort. At the time of sampling, every cohort member was nominally healthy, though immune exposures that went unrecorded were likely present. The donor tested CMV seropositive, placing the donor among the roughly 300 seropositive members of the cohort. A peripheral blood sample was provided by each donor, and peripheral blood mononuclear cells were used for TCR beta sequencing. The Qiagen DNeasy Blood Extraction Kit was used to extract genomic DNA from the blood cell samples. The CDR1 and CDR2 encoded by the germline V gene are LGHNT and FRNRAP. Reading from cysteine to phenylalanine, the CDR3 counts 13 amino acids. Only the CDR3 region is kept as DNA, spanning 39 bases read in frame from base 1. Trimming takes 1 base from V and 5 bases from J, and the germline ends sit 8 bases apart. As for this clone: Its antigen has not been determined. No base-level quality is on record; no much larger clone is a single base apart.

Receptor amplification or capture employed the immunoSEQ multiplex PCR assay. The multiplex PCR relied on a mix of 60 forward primers for TCR Vbeta segments and 13 reverse primers for TCR Jbeta segments. Amplification of the CDR3 region of rearranged TCR beta genes was performed with a multiplex PCR assay on genomic DNA. The amplified TCR beta libraries were sequenced on the Illumina HiSeq System as 87-base-pair reads. On the study's bioinformatics: A later analysis counted about 80 million unique TCR beta chains across the 666 repertoires, and some 12 million of these chains were shared by at least two donors. Raw reads were error-corrected and collapsed into unique sequences with a nearest-neighbor algorithm that merged closely related sequences to remove PCR and sequencing errors. To assign V, D and J gene segments, CDR3 sequences were aligned to IMGT reference sequences. For a sequence to be retained, a match of at least six nucleotides was required to both a V gene segment and a J gene segment. Rearrangements were called productive when the CDR3 lacked stop codons and stayed in frame with V and J; all others were non-productive. CDR3 was defined according to IMGT convention as the region running from the second conserved V-encoded cysteine to the conserved J-encoded phenylalanine. The earlier analysis of 500 to 750 of the donors excluded any sequence lacking an unambiguous match to a single V gene segment. In an earlier analysis of 587 of the donors, V segments were called functional above 56.7% productive rearrangements and were called segregating when the between-donor standard deviation exceeded 5%. To diagnose cytomegalovirus status from the catalog of TCR beta chain sequences, a statistical classification framework was built. In a later analysis, TCR nucleotide sequences were compared against IMGT/GENE-DB human TR gene sequences so that V and J genes could be assigned. The TCRdist pipeline was used in a later analysis to assign CDR3 sequences and most-parsimonious VDJ recombination scenarios. In a later analysis, each TCR beta chain was defined by its CDR3 amino acid sequence together with its V-gene family, and reads without a unique V-gene family were excluded. A later analysis removed roughly 590 highly shared, low-generation-probability nucleotide sequences to deal with suspected cross-contamination and a sequencing artifact. In a later analysis, a clonal expansion index was calculated for each public chain from normalized within-repertoire ranks of inferred template counts. A later analysis computed generation probabilities with a VDJ recombination model fitted to out-of-frame rearrangements, and checked the results against IGoR. In a later analysis, hypergeometric tests were used to score TCR-TCR, TCR-HLA and TCR-CMV co-occurrence, with a repertoire-size bias correction applied to TCR pairs. To estimate false discovery rates, a later analysis permuted the HLA or CMV assignments 20 times. A later analysis grouped co-occurring TCRs with DBSCAN, adding TCRdist sequence similarity when clustering within HLA-allele-positive subsets. Repertoires with fewer than 30,000 or more than 120,000 public chains, plus five repertoires with anomalous nucleotide sharing, were excluded from co-occurrence clustering. TCRdb mirrors the immuneACCESS table, restricted to in-frame sequences. Some clones are absent from its copies; in checked studies, under half trace to an unresolved V gene, and the reason for the others is unknown. That table furnishes V, J and clone size, whereas the DNA furnished D and trimming. A total of 90,000 to 150,000 clones appear in this sample, about 75% of them only once. The ten largest clones capture more than 10% of the sample.

The chain couples TRBV12-5 to TRBJ1-2; a tentative D match to TRBD1 spans 5 bases. The sequence was collected from a woman aged 40 to 55 in good health and CMV-seropositive. Sample: PBMCs. The encoded CDR3 is CASGLGTNYGYTF. The base sequence is TGTGCTAGTGGTTTGGGGACAAATTATGGCTACACCTTC. Where the CDR3 stops, the reference TRBV12-5 and TRBJ1-2 genes take over; the full variable domain is DARVTQTPRHKVTEMGQEVTMRCQPILGHNTVFWYRQTMMQGLELLAYFRNRAPLDDSGMPKDRFSAEMPDATLATLKIQPSEPRDSAVYFCASGLGTNYGYTFGSGTRLTVV.